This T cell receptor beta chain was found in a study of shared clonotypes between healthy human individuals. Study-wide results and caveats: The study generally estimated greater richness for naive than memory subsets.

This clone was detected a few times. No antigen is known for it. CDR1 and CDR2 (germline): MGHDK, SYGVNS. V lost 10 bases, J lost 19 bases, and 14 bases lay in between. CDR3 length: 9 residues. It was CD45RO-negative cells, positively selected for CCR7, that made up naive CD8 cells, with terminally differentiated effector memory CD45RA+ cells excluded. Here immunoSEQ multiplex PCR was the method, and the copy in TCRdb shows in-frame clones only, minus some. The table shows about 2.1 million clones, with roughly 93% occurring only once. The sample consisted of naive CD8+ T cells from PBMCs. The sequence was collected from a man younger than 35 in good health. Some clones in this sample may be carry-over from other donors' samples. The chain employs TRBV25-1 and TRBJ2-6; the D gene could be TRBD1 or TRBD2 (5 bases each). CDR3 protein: CATKGTITF. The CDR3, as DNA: TGTGCCACCAAAGGGACGATAACTTTC.